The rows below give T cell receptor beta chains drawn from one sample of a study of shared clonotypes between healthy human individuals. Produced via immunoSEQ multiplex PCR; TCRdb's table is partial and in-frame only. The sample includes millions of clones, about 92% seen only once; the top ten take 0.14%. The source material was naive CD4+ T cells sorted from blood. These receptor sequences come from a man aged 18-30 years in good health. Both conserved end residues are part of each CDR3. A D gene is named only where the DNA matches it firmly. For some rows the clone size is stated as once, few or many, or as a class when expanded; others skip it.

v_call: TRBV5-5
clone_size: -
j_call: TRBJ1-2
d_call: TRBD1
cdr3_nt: TGTGCCAGCAGCGGGGACAGTCTCTCCTATGGCTACACCTTC
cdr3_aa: CASSGDSLSYGYTF

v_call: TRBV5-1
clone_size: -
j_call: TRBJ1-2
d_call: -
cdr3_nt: TGCGCCAGCAGCTTGGATCTAAAGGTTGGCTACACCTTC
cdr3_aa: CASSLDLKVGYTF

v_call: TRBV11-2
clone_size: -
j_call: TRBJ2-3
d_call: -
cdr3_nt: TGTGCCAGCAGCTTAGACTATGGAGCGGCGCAGTATTTT
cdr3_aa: CASSLDYGAAQYF

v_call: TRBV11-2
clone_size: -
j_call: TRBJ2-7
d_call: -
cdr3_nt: TGTGCCAGCAGCTTAGCTTCGGGGTACGAGCAGTACTTC
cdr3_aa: CASSLASGYEQYF

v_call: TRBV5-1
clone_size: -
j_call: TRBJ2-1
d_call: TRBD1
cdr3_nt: TGCGCCAGCAGCATTGGACAGGGGGCAAACAATGAGCAGTTCTTC
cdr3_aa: CASSIGQGANNEQFF

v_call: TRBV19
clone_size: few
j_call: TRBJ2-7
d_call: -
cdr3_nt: TGTGCCAGTAGTATAGTTTCACTGGGGGTCGACGAGCAGTACTTC
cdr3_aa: CASSIVSLGVDEQYF

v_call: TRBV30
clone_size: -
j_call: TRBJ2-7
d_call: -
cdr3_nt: TGTGCCTTGGATTTATTCCCGGGCCTCCCAACCCCCTACGAGCAGTACTTC
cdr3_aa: CALDLFPGLPTPYEQYF

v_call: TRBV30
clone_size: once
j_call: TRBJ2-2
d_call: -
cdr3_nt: TGTGCCTGGAGGGTAACGTCGGCGCCCGGGGAGCTGTTTTTT
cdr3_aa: CAWRVTSAPGELFF

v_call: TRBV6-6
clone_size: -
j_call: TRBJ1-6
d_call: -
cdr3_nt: TGTGCCTCCGGGGGCCGGAGCTCACCCCTCCACTTT
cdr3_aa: CASGGRSSPLHF

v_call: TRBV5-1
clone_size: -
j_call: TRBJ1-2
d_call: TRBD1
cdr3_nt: TGCGCCAGCAGCTTGCGGCTTAGGGGGCAAAACTATGGCTACACCTTC
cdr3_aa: CASSLRLRGQNYGYTF

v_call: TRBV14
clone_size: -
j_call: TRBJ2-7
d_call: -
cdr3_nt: TGTGCCAGCAGCCCCACGCAGGTCCCGGCCTCCTACGAGCAGTACTTC
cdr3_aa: CASSPTQVPASYEQYF

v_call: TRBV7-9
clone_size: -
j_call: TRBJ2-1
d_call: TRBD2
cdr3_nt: TGTGCCAGCAGTAAGGGACTAAACTTCTACAATGAGCAGTTCTTC
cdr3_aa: CASSKGLNFYNEQFF

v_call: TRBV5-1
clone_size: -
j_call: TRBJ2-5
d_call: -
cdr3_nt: TGCGCCAGCAGCTCTGCTGAGACCCAGTACTTC
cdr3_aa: CASSSAETQYF

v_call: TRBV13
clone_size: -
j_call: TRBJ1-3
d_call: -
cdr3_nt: TGTGCCAGCAGCCTTCCCACACAGGTCTCTGGAAACACCATATATTTT
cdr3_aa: CASSLPTQVSGNTIYF

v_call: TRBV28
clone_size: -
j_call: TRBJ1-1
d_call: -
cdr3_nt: TGTGCCGGCAGTTTATACGCGTCTGGTCGCGGTGAAGCTTTCTTT
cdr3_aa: CAGSLYASGRGEAFF

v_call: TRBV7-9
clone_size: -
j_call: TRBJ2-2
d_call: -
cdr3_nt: TGTGCCAGCAGCTTAAGAGGCCCAGGAACGAACACCGGGGAGCTGTTTTTT
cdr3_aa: CASSLRGPGTNTGELFF

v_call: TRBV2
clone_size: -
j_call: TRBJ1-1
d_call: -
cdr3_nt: TGTGCCAGCAGAGGACAGATGAACACTGAAGCTTTCTTT
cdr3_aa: CASRGQMNTEAFF

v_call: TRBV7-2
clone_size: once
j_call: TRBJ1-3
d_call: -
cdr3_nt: TGTGCCAGCAGCCCGGGACATAGCTCTGGAAACACCATATATTTT
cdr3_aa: CASSPGHSSGNTIYF

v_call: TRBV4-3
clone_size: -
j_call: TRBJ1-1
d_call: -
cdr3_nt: TGCGCCAGCAGTCAGTTACAGGGAAACACTGAAGCTTTCTTT
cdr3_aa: CASSQLQGNTEAFF

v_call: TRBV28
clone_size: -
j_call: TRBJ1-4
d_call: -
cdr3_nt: TGTGCCAGCAGTCTCCCAAGCAGCCCTAATGAAAAACTGTTTTTT
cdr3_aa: CASSLPSSPNEKLFF

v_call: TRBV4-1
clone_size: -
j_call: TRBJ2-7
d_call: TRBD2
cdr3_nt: TGCGCCAGCAGCCAGGTAGCGGGGGGGCGAGCAACCTACGAGCAGTACTTC
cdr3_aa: CASSQVAGGRATYEQYF

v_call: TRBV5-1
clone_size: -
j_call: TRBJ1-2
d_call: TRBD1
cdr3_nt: TGCGCCAGCAGCTTGGCCGTCTTTGGGCAGGGGGCGAACTATGGCTACACCTTC
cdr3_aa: CASSLAVFGQGANYGYTF

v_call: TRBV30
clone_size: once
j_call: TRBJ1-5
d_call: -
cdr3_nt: TGTGCCTGGTCACCGGGTGGCGGGCCCCAGCATTTT
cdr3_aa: CAWSPGGGPQHF

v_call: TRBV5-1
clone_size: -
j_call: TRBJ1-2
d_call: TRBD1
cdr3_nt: TGCGCCAGCAGCTCGAGGGAGAGGGGGCTCAACTATGGCTACACCTTC
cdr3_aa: CASSSRERGLNYGYTF